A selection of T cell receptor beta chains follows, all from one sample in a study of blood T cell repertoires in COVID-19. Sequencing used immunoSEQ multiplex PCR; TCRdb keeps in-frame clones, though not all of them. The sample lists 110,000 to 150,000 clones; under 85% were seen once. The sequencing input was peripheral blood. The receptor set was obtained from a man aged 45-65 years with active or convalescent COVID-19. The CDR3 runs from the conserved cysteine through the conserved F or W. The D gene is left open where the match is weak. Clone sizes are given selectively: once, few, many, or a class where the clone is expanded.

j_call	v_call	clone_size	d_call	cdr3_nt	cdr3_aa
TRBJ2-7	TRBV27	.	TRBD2	TGTGCCAGCACCCCCCGGGCGGGAGGGCCAACCTACGAGCAGTACTTC	CASTPRAGGPTYEQYF
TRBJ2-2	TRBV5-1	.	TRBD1	TGCGCCAGCAGCAGGACAGGGGGAAGGATCGGGGAGCTGTTTTTT	CASSRTGGRIGELFF
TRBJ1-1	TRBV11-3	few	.	TGTGCCAGCAGCTTCGTGTCGAACACTGAAGCTTTCTTT	CASSFVSNTEAFF
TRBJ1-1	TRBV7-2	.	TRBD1	TGTGCCAGCAGCTTAGGGAGACAGGGGAGAGCTTTCTTT	CASSLGRQGRAFF
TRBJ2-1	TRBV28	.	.	TGTGCCAGCAGCATTAGCGTGGAAGAGCAGTTCTTC	CASSISVEEQFF
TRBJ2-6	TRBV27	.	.	TGTGCCAGCAGTTTGGCAGGGAATTTAGCTGGGGCCAACGTCCTGACTTTC	CASSLAGNLAGANVLTF
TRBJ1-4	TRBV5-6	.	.	TGTGCCAGCAGCTTGTCACCGCTATGGAGGGGTTATGAAAAACTGTTTTTT	CASSLSPLWRGYEKLFF
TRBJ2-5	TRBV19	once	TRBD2	TGTGCCAGTTCCGGACTAGCGGTTAAAGAGACCCAGTACTTC	CASSGLAVKETQYF
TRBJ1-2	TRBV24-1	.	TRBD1	TGTGCCACCAGTGACACGGGACAGGGGTCTGGCTACACCTTC	CATSDTGQGSGYTF
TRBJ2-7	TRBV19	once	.	TGTGCCAGTAGTATAGGGGACAATCCCTACGAGCAGTACTTC	CASSIGDNPYEQYF
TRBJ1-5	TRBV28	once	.	TGTGCCAGCTGGAGGCTGGTATTCAATCAGCCCCAGCATTTT	CASWRLVFNQPQHF
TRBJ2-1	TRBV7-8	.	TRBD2	TGTGCCAGCAGCTTAGCAGGCGGGAGAGGGAATGAGCAGTTCTTC	CASSLAGGRGNEQFF
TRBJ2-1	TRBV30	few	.	TGTGCCTGGAGTCGAGTGGATGAGCAGTTCTTC	CAWSRVDEQFF
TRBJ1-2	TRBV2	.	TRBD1	TGTGCCAGCAACTGGGACAGGGAAACTGGCTACACCTTC	CASNWDRETGYTF